This T cell receptor (beta chain) was found in a study of response to subunit inactivated influenza vaccine. V gave up 5 bases and J gave up 2 bases, with 11 bases separating them. Germline lookup yields CDR1 MDHEN and CDR2 SYDVKM. CDR3 length equals 14 residues. Whole-study findings and limits: Few new T cells, the authors suggested, are recruited by each seasonal influenza vaccination.

This clonotype came up a few times. Its antigen is currently unknown. One entry per CDR3 protein, called by TCRdb with MiXCR from the RT-PCR reads. Of around 540,000 distinct CDR3 sequences listed, 12% are singletons. This TCR was sampled from a man aged 50-60 years who received an inactivated influenza vaccine. Material: PBMCs from blood, obtained on the day of vaccination. The chain joins TRBV28 to TRBJ2-3; D gene uncertain. CDR3 in DNA: TGTGCCAGCAGTCGCGGAGAGAACACAGATACGCAGTATTTT. Translating gives CASSRGENTDTQYF.